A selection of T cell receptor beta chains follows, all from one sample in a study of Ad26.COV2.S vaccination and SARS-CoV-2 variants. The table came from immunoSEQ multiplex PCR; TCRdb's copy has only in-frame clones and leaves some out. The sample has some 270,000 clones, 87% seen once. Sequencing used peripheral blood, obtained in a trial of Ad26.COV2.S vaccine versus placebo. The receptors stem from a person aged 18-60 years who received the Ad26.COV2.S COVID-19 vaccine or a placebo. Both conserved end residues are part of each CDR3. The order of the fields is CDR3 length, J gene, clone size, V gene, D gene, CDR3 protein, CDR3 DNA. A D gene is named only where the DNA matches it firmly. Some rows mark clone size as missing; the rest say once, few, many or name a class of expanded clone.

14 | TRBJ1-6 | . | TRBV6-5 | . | CASSLAGRHSPLHF | TGTGCCAGCAGTTTGGCAGGGAGGCACTCACCCCTCCACTTT
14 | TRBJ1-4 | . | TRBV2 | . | CASSLDSASEKLFF | TGTGCCAGCAGTCTCGACAGCGCAAGTGAAAAACTGTTTTTT
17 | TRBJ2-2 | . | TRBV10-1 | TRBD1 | CASTEGRDRTQTGELFF | TGCGCCAGCACCGAGGGAAGGGACAGGACACAAACCGGGGAGCTGTTTTTT
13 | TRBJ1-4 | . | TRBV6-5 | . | CASSYKGHEKLFF | TGTGCCAGCAGTTACAAAGGGCACGAAAAACTGTTTTTT
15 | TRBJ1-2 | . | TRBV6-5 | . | CASSYSIGGGSGYTF | TGTGCCAGCAGTTACTCGATAGGGGGAGGATCTGGCTACACCTTC
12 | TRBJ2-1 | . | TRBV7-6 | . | CASSLEDNEQFF | TGTGCCAGCAGCTTAGAGGACAATGAGCAGTTCTTC
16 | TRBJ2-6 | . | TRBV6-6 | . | CASSYFGSSGANVLTF | TGTGCCAGCAGTTACTTCGGCAGTTCTGGGGCCAACGTCCTGACTTTC
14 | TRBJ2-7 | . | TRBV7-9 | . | CASSLQLGAYEQYF | TGTGCCAGCAGCTTACAGTTAGGGGCCTACGAGCAGTACTTC
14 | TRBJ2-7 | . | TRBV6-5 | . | CASSYSGGLDEQYF | TGTGCCAGCAGTTACTCGGGGGGGCTCGACGAGCAGTACTTC
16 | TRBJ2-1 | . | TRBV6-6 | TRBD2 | CASSPRVAGNYNEQFF | TGTGCCAGCAGCCCCCGGGTAGCGGGGAACTACAATGAGCAGTTCTTC
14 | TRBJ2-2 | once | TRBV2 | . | CASSEGRSRGELFF | TGTGCCAGCAGTGAAGGGAGGAGTAGGGGGGAGCTGTTTTTT
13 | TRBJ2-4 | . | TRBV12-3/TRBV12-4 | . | CASSLGAADIQYF | TGTGCCAGCAGTTTAGGGGCCGCGGACATTCAGTACTTC
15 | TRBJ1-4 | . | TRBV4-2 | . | CASSQDGGTDEKLFF | TGTGCCAGCAGCCAAGATGGGGGGACCGACGAAAAACTGTTTTTT
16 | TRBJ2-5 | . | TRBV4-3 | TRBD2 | CASSQDLAGGRETQYF | TGCGCCAGCAGCCAAGATCTAGCGGGAGGGCGCGAGACCCAGTACTTC
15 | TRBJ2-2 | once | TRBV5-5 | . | CASSLDRVDTGELFF | TGTGCCAGCAGCTTGGACAGGGTAGACACCGGGGAGCTGTTTTTT
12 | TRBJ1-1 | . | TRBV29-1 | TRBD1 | CSARQGGTEAFF | TGCAGCGCCCGACAGGGAGGCACTGAAGCTTTCTTT
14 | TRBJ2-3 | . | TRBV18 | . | CASSPVTSTDTQYF | TGTGCCAGCTCACCAGTTACTTCCACAGATACGCAGTATTTT
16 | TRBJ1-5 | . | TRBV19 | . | CASSTPGQSSNQPQHF | TGTGCCAGTAGTACTCCGGGACAATCTAGCAATCAGCCCCAGCATTTT
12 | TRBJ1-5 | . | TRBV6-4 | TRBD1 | CASSEPDRAQHF | TGTGCCAGCAGTGAACCGGACAGGGCCCAGCATTTT
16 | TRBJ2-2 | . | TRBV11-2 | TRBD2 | CASRGAGGLFTGELFF | TGTGCCAGCCGTGGAGCGGGGGGGCTGTTCACCGGGGAGCTGTTTTTT
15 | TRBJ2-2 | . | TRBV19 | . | CASSARDRRAGELFF | TGTGCCAGTAGTGCCCGGGACCGGAGAGCGGGGGAGCTGTTTTTT
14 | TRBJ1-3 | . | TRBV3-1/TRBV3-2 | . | CASSFSHSGNTIYF | TGTGCCAGCAGCTTTTCACACTCTGGAAACACCATATATTTT
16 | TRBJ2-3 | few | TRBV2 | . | CASSLRGGGNQDTQYF | TGTGCCAGCAGTCTGCGGGGCGGAGGGAACCAAGATACGCAGTATTTT
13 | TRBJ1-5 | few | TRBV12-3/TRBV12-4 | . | CASTGIGNQPQHF | TGTGCCAGCACTGGGATAGGTAATCAGCCCCAGCATTTT
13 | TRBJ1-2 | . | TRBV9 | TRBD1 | CASVGQGASGYTF | TGTGCCAGCGTGGGACAGGGGGCTTCTGGCTACACCTTC
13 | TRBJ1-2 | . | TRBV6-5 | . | CASSLQPLYGYTF | TGTGCCAGCAGCCTACAGCCTCTCTATGGCTACACCTTC
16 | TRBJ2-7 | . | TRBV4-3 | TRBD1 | CASSQGGGREYYEQYF | TGCGCCAGCAGCCAAGGAGGGGGCAGGGAATACTACGAGCAGTACTTC
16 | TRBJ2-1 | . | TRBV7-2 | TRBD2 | CASSLSGTSSYNEQFF | TGTGCCAGCAGCTTATCCGGGACTAGCTCCTACAATGAGCAGTTCTTC
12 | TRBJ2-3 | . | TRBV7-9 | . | CASSLSTDTQYF | TGTGCCAGCAGCTTAAGCACAGATACGCAGTATTTT
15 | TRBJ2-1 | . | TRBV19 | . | CASSITPFSYNEQFF | TGTGCCAGTAGTATAACGCCCTTCTCCTACAATGAGCAGTTCTTC
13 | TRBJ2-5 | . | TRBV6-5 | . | CASSYDWEETQYF | TGTGCCAGCAGTTACGACTGGGAAGAGACCCAGTACTTC
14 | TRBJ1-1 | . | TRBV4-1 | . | CASSQDWGGTEAFF | TGCGCCAGCAGCCAAGATTGGGGAGGTACTGAAGCTTTCTTT
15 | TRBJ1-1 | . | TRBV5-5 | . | CASSLLTAMNTEAFF | TGTGCCAGCAGCTTACTCACAGCCATGAACACTGAAGCTTTCTTT
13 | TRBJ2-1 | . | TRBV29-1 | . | CSALEGVRLEQFF | TGCAGCGCCCTTGAGGGAGTGCGTCTTGAGCAGTTCTTC
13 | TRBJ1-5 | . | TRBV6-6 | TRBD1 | CASRGQLNQPQHF | TGTGCCAGCAGGGGACAGCTCAATCAGCCCCAGCATTTT
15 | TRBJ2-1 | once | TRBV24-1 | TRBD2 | CATSEAIAGAGEQFF | TGTGCCACCAGTGAGGCTATAGCGGGAGCGGGTGAGCAGTTCTTC
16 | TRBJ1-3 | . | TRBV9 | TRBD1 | CASSDTGAVYGNTIYF | TGTGCCAGCAGCGATACAGGGGCAGTGTATGGAAACACCATATATTTT
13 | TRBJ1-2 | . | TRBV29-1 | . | CSVGSGSRYGYTF | .
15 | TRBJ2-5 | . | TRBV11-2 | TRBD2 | CASSPRGGQGETQYF | TGTGCCAGCAGCCCGCGGGGGGGCCAGGGTGAGACCCAGTACTTC
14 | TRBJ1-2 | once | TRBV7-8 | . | CASSPRWKGYGYTF | TGTGCCAGCAGCCCCCGGTGGAAAGGCTATGGCTACACCTTC
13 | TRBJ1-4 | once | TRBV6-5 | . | CASRRRANEKLFF | TGTGCCAGCAGACGAAGGGCTAATGAAAAACTGTTTTTT
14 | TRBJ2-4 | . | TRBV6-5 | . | CASSDPGAGSIQYF | TGTGCCAGCAGCGACCCAGGGGCCGGAAGCATTCAGTACTTC
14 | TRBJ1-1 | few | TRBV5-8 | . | CASSLGRRTFQAFF | TGTGCCAGCAGCTTAGGACGGCGAACGTTTCAAGCTTTCTTT
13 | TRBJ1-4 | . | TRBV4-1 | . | CASSHITGEKLFF | TGCGCCAGCAGCCATATCACAGGGGAAAAACTGTTTTTT
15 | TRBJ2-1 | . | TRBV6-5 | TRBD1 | CASPGQGSYYNEQFF | TGTGCCAGTCCTGGACAGGGGTCTTACTACAATGAGCAGTTCTTC
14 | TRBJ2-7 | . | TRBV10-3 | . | CATDLGGMSFEQYF | TGTGCCACTGACCTTGGGGGGATGTCTTTCGAGCAGTACTTC
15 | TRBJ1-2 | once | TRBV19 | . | CASSIGSGGIYGYTF | TGTGCCAGTAGTATCGGCTCGGGGGGGATCTATGGCTACACCTTC
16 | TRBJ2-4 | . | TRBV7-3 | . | CASSLGPLVAKNIQYF | TGTGCCAGCAGCTTAGGTCCCTTAGTAGCCAAAAACATTCAGTACTTC
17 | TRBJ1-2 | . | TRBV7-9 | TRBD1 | CASSFNPKWDSNYGYTF | TGTGCCAGCAGCTTTAATCCTAAGTGGGACAGTAACTATGGCTACACCTTC
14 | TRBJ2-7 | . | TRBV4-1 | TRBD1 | CASSERDRIYEQYF | TGCGCCAGCAGCGAACGGGACAGAATCTACGAGCAGTACTTC
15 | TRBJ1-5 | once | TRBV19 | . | CASSINTPLEQPQHF | TGTGCCAGTAGTATTAACACCCCCCTGGAACAGCCCCAGCATTTT
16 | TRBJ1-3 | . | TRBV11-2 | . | CASSSFGFSSGNTIYF | TGTGCCAGCAGTTCGTTCGGGTTCAGCTCTGGAAACACCATATATTTT
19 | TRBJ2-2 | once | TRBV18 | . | CASSPRAGSNLKNTGELFF | TGTGCCAGCTCACCACGGGCGGGTTCCAACCTAAAGAACACCGGGGAGCTGTTTTTT
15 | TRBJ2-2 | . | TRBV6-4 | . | CASSPERGRAGELFF | TGTGCCAGCAGTCCTGAAAGGGGCCGAGCCGGGGAGCTGTTTTTT
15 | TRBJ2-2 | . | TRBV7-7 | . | CASSLDRENTGELFF | TGTGCCAGCAGCTTAGACAGGGAGAACACCGGGGAGCTGTTTTTT